This T cell receptor beta chain was recorded in a study of T cell responses to AZD1222 COVID-19 vaccine. Method: immunoSEQ multiplex PCR; TCRdb's copy keeps in-frame clones and lacks some. Of tens of thousands of clones in the sample, 87% are singletons; the top ten hold about 1.6%. CDR1 is SGHRS and CDR2 is YFSETQ in the germline V gene. The CDR3 length is 14 residues. V lost 4 bases and J 10 bases, leaving 15 bases between the germline ends. J is TRBJ1-6 and V is TRBV5-1; no firm D call. Sequencing used peripheral blood, obtained on day 0 of AZD1222 vaccination. The source of this sequence is an adult in good health. CDR3 sequence reads: CASSPSRGNSPLHF. In nucleotides, the CDR3 is TGCGCCAGCAGCCCCTCCCGGGGTAACTCACCCCTCCACTTT.